The next 24 T cell receptor beta chains were all read from a single sample in a study of blood T cell repertoires in COVID-19. The repertoire was sequenced with immunoSEQ multiplex PCR; TCRdb's copy has only in-frame clones and lacks some. The profile shows 300,000 to 350,000 clones, approximately 88% of them singletons. The sample was PBMCs or T cells enriched from blood (not recorded which). The receptors derive from a man aged 30 to 39 who had recovered from COVID-19.

The V call is TRBV19, the J call TRBJ1-5; D may be TRBD1 (5 bases). V lost 11 bases and J 2 bases, leaving 13 bases between the germline ends. Germline CDR1 and CDR2: LNHDA and SQIVND (reference sequence). The CDR3 runs to 13 residues. The CDR3 nucleotides read TGTGCCTCACGCGGGGGAGGCAATCAGCCCCAGCATTTT. Amino acid sequence: CASRGGGNQPQHF.

The V call is TRBV5-5, the J call TRBJ2-3; 9 bases map to TRBD1. The CDR3 covers 16 residues. The germline V gene has CDR1 SGHKS and CDR2 YYEKEE (reference sequence). V lost 4 bases, J lost 1 base, and 7 bases stayed unmatched. The CDR3 DNA reads as TGTGCCAGCAGCGTGCCGACAGGGGGGGGCACAGATACGCAGTATTTT. As protein: CASSVPTGGGTDTQYF.

The chain recombines TRBV19 with TRBJ2-2; TRBD2 aligns across 11 bases. The J segment lost 7 bases and the V segment lost 5 bases, leaving 9 bases of the junction unmatched. CDR1 and CDR2 from the germline V gene are LNHDA and SQIVND (reference sequence). The CDR3 has 16 residues. CDR3 coding DNA: TGTGCCAGTAGTTACGGTAGCGGGGGGGCCGGCGGGGAGCTGTTTTTT. It specifies CASSYGSGGAGGELFF.

J is TRBJ1-1 and V is TRBV18; 8 nucleotides match TRBD1. V dropped 5 bases and J dropped 0; count of bases not matched to a gene: 2. The V gene's germline CDR1 is KGHSH and CDR2 LQKENI. This CDR3 region has 14 residues. CDR3 amino acids: CASSIQGVNTEAFF. The CDR3 DNA sequence: TGTGCCAGCTCAATACAGGGGGTGAACACTGAAGCTTTCTTT.

This clone has just one count. The gene calls are TRBV2 and TRBJ1-2; D is perhaps TRBD1 (5 bases). Trimming took 4 bases from V and 6 from J, leaving 15 bases between them. The CDR3 contains 14 residues. Germline CDR1 SNHLY, CDR2 FYNNEI. CDR3 in DNA: TGTGCCAGCAGTGTTATGACAGTAGGCCATGGCTACACCTTC. It codes for CASSVMTVGHGYTF.

This chain links TRBV28 with TRBJ1-5, with D uncertain. Germline lookup yields CDR1 MDHEN and CDR2 SYDVKM. Trimming removed 6 bases from V and 0 bases from J, with 6 bases in between. CDR3 size: 13 residues. CDR3 residues: CASRNYSNQPQHF. The CDR3 DNA sequence: TGTGCCAGCAGAAATTATAGCAATCAGCCCCAGCATTTT. The complete variable domain, with remaining parts taken from reference TRBV28 and TRBJ1-5, reads DVKVTQSSRYLVKRTGEKVFLECVQDMDHENMFWYRQDPGLGLRLIYFSYDVKMKEKGDIPEGYSVSREKKERFSLILESASTNQTSMYLCASRNYSNQPQHFGDGTRLSIL.

The chain uses TRBV30 and TRBJ1-5; D might be TRBD1 (6 bases). Germline V gene lookup returns CDR1 GTSNPN and CDR2 SVGIG (reference sequence). There are 15 residues in the CDR3. V lost 2 bases, J lost 5 bases, and 16 bases lay in between. For the CDR3, the DNA is TGTGCCTGGAGTAAGGGGCAGGGGAACTATCAGCCCCAGCATTTT. Translated, it gives CAWSKGQGNYQPQHF.

The chain is built from TRBV28 and TRBJ1-5; D unclear. Trimming pared 5 bases from V and 6 bases from J, leaving 14 bases between. Germline V gene sequence: CDR1 MDHEN, CDR2 SYDVKM. This CDR3 has 14 residues. DNA for the CDR3: TGTGCCAGCAGTGAAAACAAGAAAAGTCAGCCCCAGCATTTT. Its protein is CASSENKKSQPQHF.

The genes are TRBV2 and TRBJ2-3, with 12 bases fitting TRBD2. Trimming cost V 8 bases and J 4 bases; bases outside gene matches: 19. Germline CDR1 reads SNHLY; CDR2 reads FYNNEI. The CDR3 length is 19 residues. DNA for the CDR3: TGTGCCAGCCTCCCAGGAACTAGCGGGGGGCCGGATAGCGCAGATACGCAGTATTTT. Its protein product is CASLPGTSGGPDSADTQYF.

V is TRBV30 and J is TRBJ2-1; 7 positions agree with TRBD1. The ends lost 2 bases at V and 9 bases at J; junction bases unmatched: 4. Looked up from germline, CDR1 is GTSNPN and CDR2 is SVGIG (reference sequence). There are 12 residues in the CDR3. CDR3 residues: CAWSYYRGEQFF. CDR3 sequence (DNA): TGTGCCTGGAGTTACTACAGGGGTGAGCAGTTCTTC.

The chain uses TRBV7-2 and TRBJ2-7; 9 positions match TRBD2. The CDR3 runs to 19 residues. Trimming cost V 4 bases and J 9 bases; bases outside gene matches: 25. Germline V gene sequence: CDR1 SGHTA, CDR2 FQGNSA. The CDR3 sequence is CASSSYARTSEPWRIGQYF. CDR3 nucleotide sequence: TGTGCCAGCAGCTCCTATGCCCGGACTAGCGAACCCTGGAGAATTGGGCAGTACTTC. The variable domain in full, with the rest retrieved from reference TRBV7-2 and TRBJ2-7, is GAGVSQSPSNKVTEKGKDVELRCDPISGHTALYWYRQSLGQGLEFLIYFQGNSAPDKSGLPSDRFSAERTGGSVSTLTIQRTQQEDSAVYLCASSSYARTSEPWRIGQYFGPGTRLTVT.

The chain couples TRBV10-3 to TRBJ1-2; the D gene is possibly TRBD1 (5 bases). CDR3 length: 15 residues. The germline V gene has CDR1 ENHRY and CDR2 SYGVKD. V gave up 2 bases and J gave up 3 bases, with 13 bases separating them. This CDR3 reads CAISEGQGRDYGYTF. DNA of the CDR3: TGTGCCATCAGTGAGGGGCAGGGAAGGGACTATGGCTACACCTTC.

The V and J genes are TRBV29-1 and TRBJ2-1, with TRBD1 identical over 8 bases. The CDR3 spans 13 residues. The ends lost 7 bases at V and 7 bases at J; junction bases unmatched: 9. The germline V gene has CDR1 SQVTM and CDR2 ANQGSEA. The CDR3 spells CSGVDRGQNEQFF. CDR3 DNA sequence: TGCAGCGGGGTAGACAGGGGTCAAAATGAGCAGTTCTTC.

V usage is TRBV7-6 and J usage is TRBJ2-1; D may be TRBD2 (5 bases). The CDR3 extends over 13 amino acids. Germline V lookup: CDR1 SGHVS, CDR2 FNYEAQ. The germline V and J ends were trimmed by 5 bases and 6 bases, with 11 bases remaining between them. CDR3 in DNA: TGTGCCAGCAGCGCGATCCGGGGCAATGAGCAGTTCTTC. Protein: CASSAIRGNEQFF.

The chain is built from TRBV15 and TRBJ2-3; D ambiguous. Trimming left V 6 bases short and J 0 bases short, with 13 bases between. The CDR3 has 15 amino acids. Germline CDR1 reads LNHNV; CDR2 reads YYDKDF (reference sequence). In DNA form, the CDR3 reads TGTGCCACCAGGAGGCACTTCCTTAGCACAGATACGCAGTATTTT. This gives the protein CATRRHFLSTDTQYF.

The chain recombines TRBV6-1 with TRBJ1-2, with D tentatively TRBD1 (6 bases). The CDR3 loop spans 17 amino acids. V lost 6 bases and J 0 bases, leaving 20 bases between the germline ends. Germline-derived CDR1 and CDR2 are MNHNS and SASEGT. DNA for the CDR3: TGTGCCAGCAGCGAAAGGCCCCGGGACAATACTAACTATGGCTACACCTTC. Amino acids: CASSERPRDNTNYGYTF.

The genes are TRBV6-5 and TRBJ1-2; possible D gene TRBD1, 5 bases. The CDR3 covers 14 residues. Germline V gives CDR1 MNHEY, CDR2 SVGAGI. V gave up 5 bases and J gave up 1 base, with 11 bases separating them. CDR3 in amino acids: CASSLDIYNYGYTF. CDR3 sequence (DNA): TGTGCCAGCAGTCTGGACATCTATAACTATGGCTACACCTTC.

The chain links TRBV19 to TRBJ1-6, with TRBD1 identical over 9 bases. The CDR3 runs 19 residues. Germline lookup yields CDR1 LNHDA and CDR2 SQIVND (reference sequence). V lost 3 bases, J lost 9 bases, and 18 bases stayed unmatched. CDR3: CASSIGSNRGRRGSSPLHF. The CDR3 bases are TGTGCCAGTAGTATCGGAAGTAACAGGGGGCGCCGCGGAAGTTCACCCCTCCACTTT.

This chain connects TRBV7-3 to TRBJ2-5; D is unclear. Germline CDR1 SGHTA, CDR2 FQGTGA. The V end lost 5 bases, the J end lost 1 base, and 8 bases lay between the germline ends. The CDR3 consists of 13 residues. CDR3 nucleotide sequence: TGTGCCAGCAGCAGCCTTCCCCAAGAGACCCAGTACTTC. Its protein product is CASSSLPQETQYF.

This chain uses TRBV28 with TRBJ2-7; 7 positions agree with TRBD2. The length of the CDR3 is 13 residues. Trimming at V came to 7 bases and at J to 0 bases, leaving 3 bases not matched to a gene. Per the germline V gene, CDR1 is MDHEN and CDR2 is SYDVKM. The CDR3: CASIREDSYEQYF. For the CDR3, the DNA is TGTGCCAGCATTCGGGAGGACTCCTACGAGCAGTACTTC.

The V gene is TRBV5-6, the J gene TRBJ1-1; D ambiguous. Germline CDR1 reads SGHDT; CDR2 reads YYEEEE. The CDR3 has 14 amino acids. V gave up 4 bases and J gave up 4 bases, with 14 bases separating them. CDR3 coding DNA: TGTGCCAGCAGCCTCCCCGTGGGAGGCACTGAAGCTTTCTTT. This translates into CASSLPVGGTEAFF.

This chain's CDR3 is CASSRQVMMEQYF. The CDR3, as DNA: TGTGCCAGTAGCCGACAGGTAATGATGGAGCAGTACTTC. The chain has TRBV19 and TRBJ2-7; weak D call: TRBD1 (6 bases). V was shortened by 6 bases and J by 7 bases, with 16 bases between the two germline ends. CDR1 and CDR2 (germline): LNHDA, SQIVND (reference sequence). This CDR3 has 13 residues.

The chain links TRBV6-1 to TRBJ2-7; D ambiguous. Germline CDR1 and CDR2: MNHNS and SASEGT. The CDR3 is 13 residues long. V was clipped by 2 bases and J by 0 bases, with 5 bases between them. CDR3 sequence: CASSERSSYEQYF. The CDR3 nucleotides are TGTGCCAGCAGTGAAAGGAGCTCCTACGAGCAGTACTTC.

DNA of the CDR3: TGTGCCAGCAGCAACGGACATGGAAATCAGCCCCAGCATTTT. Translation gives CASSNGHGNQPQHF. The J gene is TRBJ1-5, the V gene TRBV21-1; the table's D call, TRBD1, has no DNA check behind it. TRBV21-1 is reported as a pseudogene. The CDR3 contains 14 residues.